The source of this T cell receptor (beta chain) is a study of CD8 T cells in ankylosing spondylitis. The CDR3 contains 13 residues. Germline assignment: CDR1 SEHNR and CDR2 FQNEAQ (reference sequence). V lost 7 bases to trimming and J lost 6 bases, with 15 bases between them. TCRdb ran MiXCR on the 5' RACE reads and lists one entry per CDR3 protein. The sample contains under 200,000 distinct CDR3 sequences, 9.8% of which appear only once. The sample was blood, either unsorted or a sorted T cell fraction (not recorded which). The chain carries TRBV7-9 and TRBJ1-1; D is possibly TRBD1 (5 bases). This sequence was found in a female donor with ankylosing spondylitis or in good health (not recorded which). In DNA, the CDR3 is TGTGCCAGCACCCCGACAGTTCAAGCTGAAGCTTTCTTT. This encodes CASTPTVQAEAFF.